What follows are 16 T cell receptor beta chains derived from one specimen sequenced in a study of control samples from healthy donors and cancer patients (dated by TCRdb to the early 2020s). The library was made by the immunoSEQ multiplex PCR assay. Held by TCRdb, this immuneACCESS table contains in-frame sequences only and omits some clones. Under half of the omission traces to an unresolved V gene where checked; the cause of the rest is unknown. The sample contains roughly 130,000 clones, approximately 94% of them found a single time. The ten largest clones take up approximately 1.7% of the sample. The sequenced sample consisted of PBMCs. The receptors were sampled from a man aged 50 to 59 with head and neck cancer.

The chain couples TRBV27 to TRBJ2-5, with 8 bases lining up with TRBD2. CDR1 is MNHEY, CDR2 SMNVEV, per germline (reference sequence). The CDR3 runs 16 residues. V shed 8 bases, J shed 2 bases, and the junction held 13 bases outside the gene matches. Here the CDR3 reads CASGRSGGEIQETQYF. The CDR3 DNA reads TGTGCCAGCGGGCGGAGCGGGGGAGAGATACAAGAGACCCAGTACTTC.

The chain joins TRBV11-2 to TRBJ1-6; no clear D. This CDR3 contains 14 residues. Germline lookup yields CDR1 SGHAT and CDR2 FQNNGV. Trimming removed 3 bases from V and 5 bases from J, with 8 bases in between. The CDR3 region has the DNA TGTGCCAGCAGCTTTACAAGGGATAATTCACCCCTCCACTTT. Translation: CASSFTRDNSPLHF.

The chain employs TRBV7-9 and TRBJ1-1; no clear D. CDR3 length: 15 amino acids. CDR1 and CDR2 (germline): SEHNR, FQNEAQ (reference sequence). The V and J ends lost 1 base and 4 bases respectively, with 13 bases between them. CDR3 bases: TGTGCCAGCAGCTTAGAAGGGAACAGAGGCACTGAAGCTTTCTTT. Its translation is CASSLEGNRGTEAFF.

This chain joins TRBV5-5 and TRBJ2-1, with 7 nucleotides matching TRBD1. The V segment lost 4 bases and the J segment 3 bases; nucleotides outside the gene matches: 13. CDR1 and CDR2 from the germline V gene are SGHKS and YYEKEE (reference sequence). This CDR3 comprises 17 residues. The CDR3 loop reads CASSPDRAIPYYNEQFF. CDR3 in DNA: TGTGCCAGCAGCCCCGACAGGGCAATCCCCTACTACAATGAGCAGTTCTTC. Supplemented by reference TRBV5-5 and TRBJ2-1, the full variable domain reads DAGVTQSPTHLIKTRGQQVTLRCSPISGHKSVSWYQQVLGQGPQFIFQYYEKEERGRGNFPDRFSARQFPNYSSELNVNALLLGDSALYLCASSPDRAIPYYNEQFFGPGTRLTVL.

V and J are TRBV29-1 and TRBJ1-4; 7 nucleotides match TRBD1. Germline trimming cut 6 bases from V and 3 bases from J; bases unmatched to any gene: 7. The CDR3 is 14 amino acids. Germline V gene data show CDR1 as SQVTM and CDR2 as ANQGSEA. DNA of the CDR3: TGCAGCGTAGCTAAGGGGGCGGCTAATGAAAAACTGTTTTTT. Protein product: CSVAKGAANEKLFF.

The chain recombines TRBV4-2 with TRBJ1-1; D gene uncertain. CDR3 size: 16 residues. CDR1 LGHNA and CDR2 YNFKEQ come from the germline V gene. Deletions cut 0 bases from V and 0 bases from J, with 11 bases between. CDR3 region: CASSQDPGSLNTEAFF. The CDR3 DNA reads TGTGCCAGCAGCCAAGACCCGGGGAGCCTGAACACTGAAGCTTTCTTT.

The rearrangement joins TRBV30 to TRBJ1-6; D gene ambiguous. Germline lookup yields CDR1 GTSNPN and CDR2 SVGIG (reference sequence). The V and J ends lost 2 bases and 7 bases respectively, with 6 bases between them. CDR3 length equals 12 residues. CDR3 protein: CAWSWRNSPLHF. The CDR3 nucleotides are TGTGCCTGGAGTTGGCGAAATTCACCCCTCCACTTT.

The chain uses TRBV18 and TRBJ1-1, with D possibly matching TRBD1 (6 bases). Trimming cost V 2 bases and J 0 bases, with 13 bases left between them. The CDR3 length is 16 residues. Germline values: CDR1 KGHSH, CDR2 LQKENI. This CDR3 is CASSPEDGQLNTEAFF. CDR3 nucleotide sequence: TGTGCCAGCTCACCAGAGGATGGACAGCTGAACACTGAAGCTTTCTTT. Full variable domain (rest looked up from reference TRBV18 and TRBJ1-1): NAGVMQNPRHLVRRRGQEARLRCSPMKGHSHVYWYRQLPEEGLKFMVYLQKENIIDESGMPKERFSAEFPKEGPSILRIQQVVRGDSAAYFCASSPEDGQLNTEAFFGQGTRLTVV.

This rearrangement joins TRBV2 to TRBJ1-5, with D possibly matching TRBD1 (5 bases). Germline CDR1 SNHLY, CDR2 FYNNEI. Between the trimmed V and J ends, which lost 6 bases and 6 bases, there was a span of 15 bases. This CDR3 region has 14 residues. The CDR3 DNA is TGTGCCAGCAGCCAGGGCGGGTTGATTCAGCCCCAGCATTTT. The encoded protein is CASSQGGLIQPQHF.

The chain uses TRBV10-2 and TRBJ2-2; no firm D call. CDR3 length equals 12 residues. The ends were cut back, 2 bases at V and 7 bases at J, with 5 bases in the middle. Germline V CDR1 and CDR2: WSHSY, SAAADI. The CDR3 reads CASSEIGGELFF. In nucleotides, the CDR3 is TGCGCCAGCAGTGAGATCGGCGGGGAGCTGTTTTTT.

The V gene is TRBV24-1, the J gene TRBJ1-2; D uncertain. V was shortened by 3 bases and J by 2 bases, with 9 bases between the two germline ends. The CDR3 contains 14 residues. Germline V gene lookup returns CDR1 KGHDR and CDR2 SFDVKD. CDR3 protein: CATSDATVNYGYTF. The CDR3 DNA follows: TGTGCCACCAGTGATGCAACAGTAAACTATGGCTACACCTTC.

V and J are TRBV25-1 and TRBJ1-6; TRBD1 aligns across 7 bases. The germline gives CDR1 MGHDK, CDR2 SYGVNS. This CDR3 contains 14 residues. Trimming at V came to 8 bases and at J to 9 bases, leaving 10 bases not matched to a gene. The CDR3 loop is CASGRGQVGSPLHF. CDR3 DNA: TGTGCCAGCGGCCGAGGACAGGTTGGTTCACCCCTCCACTTT.

The genes are TRBV7-8 and TRBJ2-5; no reliable D call. Trimming removed 2 bases from V and 5 bases from J, with 12 bases in between. CDR1 is SGHVS, CDR2 FQNEAQ, per germline. There are 14 residues in the CDR3. CDR3: CASSLSGGSETQYF. The CDR3 nucleotides read TGTGCCAGCAGCTTATCTGGTGGTTCGGAGACCCAGTACTTC.

The V call is TRBV6-5, the J call TRBJ2-7; D remains ambiguous. V lost 5 bases, J lost 1 base, and 12 bases lay in between. CDR3 length: 14 amino acids. In germline, CDR1 is MNHEY, CDR2 SVGAGI. This CDR3 reads CASSPLWGSYEQYF. In DNA, the CDR3 is TGTGCCAGCAGTCCTTTATGGGGATCCTACGAGCAGTACTTC.

The chain uses TRBV6-1 and TRBJ1-1; D is possibly TRBD1 (6 bases). Trimming stripped 3 bases from V and 10 bases from J, with 15 bases between. Germline CDR1 MNHNS, CDR2 SASEGT. The CDR3 loop spans 13 amino acids. This chain's CDR3 is CASSEPGTNLAFF. The CDR3 DNA reads as TGTGCCAGCAGTGAGCCCGGGACAAATTTAGCTTTCTTT.

The CDR3 nucleotides are TGTGCCAGCAGCCAAGAAAGGCACAGCTTTTACTCTGGAAACACCATATATTTT. Its translation is CASSQERHSFYSGNTIYF. The chain combines TRBV4-2 with TRBJ1-3; D is unclear. The CDR3 totals 18 residues. Germline-derived CDR1 and CDR2 are LGHNA and YNFKEQ. Between the trimmed V and J ends, which lost 0 bases and 0 bases, there was a span of 15 bases.